This T cell receptor (beta chain) was retrieved from a study of blood T cell repertoires in COVID-19. Turning to the study itself: Specimens from acute and convalescent COVID-19 originated in the United States, Italy and Spain.

As handled by the study authors: Reference gene primer amplification in the assay estimated nucleated cell counts. Generated by immunoSEQ multiplex PCR, the TCRdb table keeps only in-frame clones and is missing some. The D gene and trimming were derived from the DNA, and the V and J assignments and clone size from that table. This sample carries 100,000 or so clones, around nine tenths of them seen once, and the ten largest clones take 3.9%. V shed 1 base and J 2 bases; nucleotides not matched to a gene: 6. Germline CDR1 SGHNT, CDR2 YYREEE (reference sequence). The CDR3 consists of 16 residues. The chain employs TRBV5-4 and TRBJ1-2; 9 bases are shared with TRBD1. Sequencing was carried out using peripheral blood. The clonotype originates from a woman in her fifties or sixties in a cohort sampled during active COVID-19. CDR3 bases: TGTGCCAGCAGCTTGAATTTCGGGACAGGGAACTATGGCTACACCTTC. Translation: CASSLNFGTGNYGYTF.